This TCR beta chain stems from a study of blood T cell repertoires in COVID-19. The germline gives CDR1 SGHAT, CDR2 FQNNGV. V was trimmed by 4 bases and J by 7 bases, leaving 14 bases between them. The CDR3 totals 14 residues. Sequenced by immunoSEQ multiplex PCR; TCRdb stores in-frame clones only, minus some. The top ten hold about 2.1% of the sample, which has fewer than 500,000 clones, 87% seen once. The sequenced material came from PBMCs or T cells enriched from blood (not recorded which). This chain joins TRBV11-2 and TRBJ2-1; TRBD2 is a possible D gene (5 bases). This clonotype was sampled from a woman under 30 with acute COVID-19. Here the CDR3 reads CASSSDWKTNEQFF. The CDR3 DNA is TGTGCCAGCAGCTCGGACTGGAAGACGAATGAGCAGTTCTTC.